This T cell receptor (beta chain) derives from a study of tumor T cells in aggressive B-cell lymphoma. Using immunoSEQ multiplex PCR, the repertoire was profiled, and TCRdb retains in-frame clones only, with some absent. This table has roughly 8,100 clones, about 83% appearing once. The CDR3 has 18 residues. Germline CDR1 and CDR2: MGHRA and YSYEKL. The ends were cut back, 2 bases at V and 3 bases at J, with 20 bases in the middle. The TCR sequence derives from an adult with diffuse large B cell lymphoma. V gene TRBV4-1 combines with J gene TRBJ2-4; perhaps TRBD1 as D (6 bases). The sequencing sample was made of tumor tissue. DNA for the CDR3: TGCGCCAGCAGCCAACCCGTACGACAGGACGCCGACAAAAACATTCAGTACTTC. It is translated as CASSQPVRQDADKNIQYF.